This TCR beta chain was sequenced in a study of healthy donors' naive CD4 and CD8 T cells. Remarks on this clonotype: The antigen is undetermined.

The CDR3 loop spans 14 amino acids. Germline trimming cut 5 bases from V and 3 bases from J; bases unmatched to any gene: 6. Germline assignment: CDR1 LNHDA and CDR2 SQIVND (reference sequence). Each TCR library used 500 ng of total RNA and a linear amplification protocol. TCRdb used MiXCR to reprocess the reads, holding one entry per CDR3 protein. The repertoire has 180,000 or so distinct CDR3 sequences, around 80% of them found once; the top ten carry 2.3%. Study conclusions and caveats: Around 13% of CD4/CD8 propensity variance appeared explained by V, J and CDR3 charge.

This chain uses TRBV19 with TRBJ1-2; 7 positions match TRBD1. The TCR originated in a pool of human donors in good health; the sample pools cells from several healthy donors. Sequences were obtained from naive CD4+ and CD8+ T cells sorted from blood, pooled from several donors. CDR3 region: CASSLPGGDYGYTF. CDR3 bases: TGTGCCAGTAGTTTACCAGGGGGTGACTATGGCTACACCTTC.